This entry concerns a single T cell receptor beta chain. Its antigen remains unknown. TCRalpha and TCRbeta cDNA underwent two nested PCRs of around 15 and 9 cycles. TCRdb reworked the 5' RACE reads into one entry per CDR3 protein, no DNA. This specimen shows about 380,000 distinct CDR3 sequences; the ten leading clones hold 2.6%. This sample was included in a study of monozygotic twins with inflammatory bowel disease. Study-wide findings and caveats: Healthy co-twins had higher TCRbeta inverse Simpson diversity than their IBD twins. Treatment differences in immunosuppression may have added variability to the repertoires of patients. IBD patients exhibited fewer clonotypes shared with other individuals than healthy twins, particularly with disease activity.

This TCR was sampled from a human donor with ulcerative colitis or Crohn's disease, or a healthy co-twin of an affected twin (not recorded which). The specimen sequenced was blood.

This CDR3 reads CASSQGQYSGANVLTF. The chain is built from TRBV4-1 and TRBJ2-6; TCRdb reports TRBD1, a call that lacks DNA to check it against. Germline V gives CDR1 MGHRA, CDR2 YSYEKL. The CDR3 is 16 residues long.